The rows below give T cell receptor beta chains drawn from one sample of a study of blood T cells in healthy people across ages. TCRdb re-derived calls from the 5' RACE reads in MiXCR, one entry per CDR3 protein. The profile covers 790,000 or so distinct CDR3 sequences, with 35% to 50% appearing a single time and 18% taken by the ten largest. The sequencing input was blood. All receptors come from a man older than 75 in good health. Each CDR3 is given with its conserved first and last residue. The D gene is left open where the match is weak. Some rows mark clone size as missing; the rest say once, few, many or name a class of expanded clone.

V gene,D gene,clone size,J gene,CDR3 length,CDR3 DNA,CDR3 protein
TRBV5-1,TRBD1,-,TRBJ1-1,14,TGCGCCAGCAGCCGGACAGGGAAGGACACTGAAGCTTTCTTT,CASSRTGKDTEAFF
TRBV20-1,TRBD1,-,TRBJ2-7,16,TGCAGTGCTCGGGACAGTGAGTCCACCCTCACCTACGAGCAGTACTTC,CSARDSESTLTYEQYF
TRBV12-3/TRBV12-4,-,-,TRBJ1-1,14,TGTGCCAGCAGCCCTAACACCCGGAACACTGAAGCTTTCTTT,CASSPNTRNTEAFF
TRBV27,-,-,TRBJ1-2,14,TGTGCCAGCACCCCGGGAGGGCGCAACTATGGCTACACCTTC,CASTPGGRNYGYTF
TRBV20-1,TRBD1,-,TRBJ2-7,14,TGCAGTGCTAGAACCGGGACAGGGTCCGCTGAGCAGTACTTC,CSARTGTGSAEQYF
TRBV3-1,-,few,TRBJ1-5,14,TGTGCCAGCAGCCAAGGTCTAGGGAGGCAGCCCCAGCATTTT,CASSQGLGRQPQHF
TRBV20-1,TRBD1,-,TRBJ2-7,13,TGCAGTGCCAGCCGGGACAGGGTGGGGGAGCAGTACTTC,CSASRDRVGEQYF
TRBV25-1,-,once,TRBJ1-1,15,TGTGCCAGCAGTGAATATGAGGGTTTCTACACTGAAGCTTTCTTT,CASSEYEGFYTEAFF
TRBV28,TRBD2,-,TRBJ2-5,15,TGTGCCAGCAGCCGCCCCGCTAGCGGCCAAGAGACCCAGTACTTC,CASSRPASGQETQYF
TRBV7-9,-,-,TRBJ2-3,17,TGTGCCAGCAGCTCAGAGAGCACTAGTGAGAGCACAGATACGCAGTATTTT,CASSSESTSESTDTQYF
TRBV9,-,-,TRBJ2-5,14,TGTGCCAGCAGCGTAGAGAGTGGGGTTGAGACCCAGTACTTC,CASSVESGVETQYF
TRBV5-1,TRBD2,-,TRBJ2-2,17,TGCGCCAGCAGCTGGACTCCTAGCGGAGCGAACACCGGGGAGCTGTTTTTT,CASSWTPSGANTGELFF
TRBV25-1,-,-,TRBJ1-2,12,TGTGCCAGCAGTGTGGGGGGAGTGGGCTACACCTTC,CASSVGGVGYTF
TRBV10-3,TRBD2,-,TRBJ2-4,14,TGTGCCATCAGTGAGTCGAAAGCGGGAGGAGAGCAGTACTTC,CAISESKAGGEQYF
TRBV12-3/TRBV12-4,-,few,TRBJ2-7,13,TGTGCCAGCAGTTCCGGAACAGGGCACGAGCAGTACTTC,CASSSGTGHEQYF
TRBV28,-,-,TRBJ1-5,14,TGTGCCAGCAGTTTACTTCCGGGGAACCAGCCCCAGCATTTT,CASSLLPGNQPQHF
TRBV28,TRBD1,-,TRBJ1-5,12,TGTGCCGCAAAGACAGGGAATCAGCCCCAGCATTTT,CAAKTGNQPQHF
TRBV2,TRBD2,-,TRBJ2-1,18,TGTGCCAGCAGTGATTCACTAGCGGGAGAGTTCTCCTACAATGAGCAGTTCTTC,CASSDSLAGEFSYNEQFF
TRBV18,-,few,TRBJ2-5,13,TGTGCCAGCTCACCGGATCCGGGAGAGACCCAGTACTTC,CASSPDPGETQYF
TRBV10-3,-,-,TRBJ2-3,13,TGTGCCATCAGTGAAAGAGACACAGATACGCAGTATTTT,CAISERDTDTQYF
TRBV29-1,TRBD2,-,TRBJ2-1,17,TGCAGCGTTGACGGCCTAGCGGGGAGTGTCTCCTACAATGAGCAGTTCTTC,CSVDGLAGSVSYNEQFF
TRBV10-3,-,few,TRBJ1-4,16,TGTGCCATCAGTGATAATCGACCTGCAACTAATGAAAAACTGTTTTTT,CAISDNRPATNEKLFF
TRBV7-2,TRBD2,-,TRBJ2-1,16,TGTGCCAGCAGCCCAGACACAGCGGGATCCTCCAATGAGCAGTTCTTC,CASSPDTAGSSNEQFF
TRBV20-1,-,-,TRBJ2-1,16,TGCAGTGCTAGAGACAGGACAGTTGGATCCTACAATGAGCAGTTCTTC,CSARDRTVGSYNEQFF
TRBV6-1,TRBD2,many,TRBJ2-7,13,TGTGCCAGCAAGACTAGCGGGACCTACGAGCAGTACTTC,CASKTSGTYEQYF
TRBV12-3/TRBV12-4,-,-,TRBJ2-1,13,TGTGCCAGCACCCCGAGAATATACAATGAGCAGTTCTTC,CASTPRIYNEQFF
TRBV6-1,TRBD2,few,TRBJ2-3,15,TGTGCCAGCAGTGAACTAGCGGGAGATGCAGATACGCAGTATTTT,CASSELAGDADTQYF
TRBV7-8,TRBD2,-,TRBJ2-5,16,TGTGCCAGCAGCTTCCTTAGCGGGGGGCCGCAAGAGACCCAGTACTTC,CASSFLSGGPQETQYF
TRBV15,TRBD2,few,TRBJ2-1,18,TGTGCCACCAGCAGACATGTGGGGGGGGAGCGGAGCTACAATGAGCAGTTCTTC,CATSRHVGGERSYNEQFF
TRBV5-1,-,-,TRBJ2-1,15,TGCGCCAGCAGCCCCCGCATCGGAACCTACAATGAGCAGTTCTTC,CASSPRIGTYNEQFF
TRBV12-3/TRBV12-4,-,few,TRBJ2-4,17,TGTGCCAGCAGTTTCGAGGGGGTAGCGGGCGACAAAAACATTCAGTACTTC,CASSFEGVAGDKNIQYF
TRBV7-2,-,many,TRBJ2-7,14,TGTGCCAGCAGCTTAGTCGAGGGGAGTTACGAGCAGTACTTC,CASSLVEGSYEQYF
TRBV6-1,TRBD1,-,TRBJ1-5,16,TGTGCCAGCAGTGGCATAGTAGGGACAGGGGAACAGCCCCAGCATTTT,CASSGIVGTGEQPQHF
TRBV12-3/TRBV12-4,-,few,TRBJ2-1,14,TGTGCCAGCAGTTTAATACGGAGTAGTAATGAGCAGTTCTTC,CASSLIRSSNEQFF
TRBV15,TRBD2,many,TRBJ2-3,15,TGTGCCACCAGCAGTAGCGGGGTTCGAGTAGATACGCAGTATTTT,CATSSSGVRVDTQYF
TRBV21-1,-,-,TRBJ1-6,16,TGTGCCAGCAGCAGCCTTAGTTGCTCCTATAATTCACCCCTCCACTTT,CASSSLSCSYNSPLHF
TRBV18,TRBD1,-,TRBJ2-3,16,TGTGCCAGCTCCCCCTTATCGGGACAGGCCACAGATACGCAGTATTTT,CASSPLSGQATDTQYF
TRBV10-3,TRBD1,once,TRBJ2-7,15,TGTGCCATCAGTGAGCCGCGACAGGGGAGCTACGAGCAGTACTTC,CAISEPRQGSYEQYF
TRBV29-1,-,-,TRBJ1-2,12,TGCAGCGTTGAAGATGTGGTCTATGGCTACACCTTC,CSVEDVVYGYTF
TRBV12-3/TRBV12-4,-,many,TRBJ2-1,12,TGTGCCAGCAGTCACAGGGTCGATGAGCAGTTCTTC,CASSHRVDEQFF